The TCR beta chain described here comes from a study of cytomegalovirus exposure and HLA in healthy donors. Study findings and constraints: Rarity characterized most TCR sequences, yet some public TCRs appeared in many donors. Being productive about 87% or about 30% of the time was typical of most TCR beta V segments in an earlier analysis.

This clone has a handful of counts. Its specificity is not known. PCR employed 60 Vbeta and 13 Jbeta primers. TCRdb's copy holds only in-frame clones and misses some; the assay was immunoSEQ multiplex PCR. The sample contains over 150,000 clones, around 85% of which appear only once. The germline V and J ends were trimmed by 3 bases and 15 bases, with 13 bases remaining between them. The CDR3 has 11 amino acids. Per the germline V gene, CDR1 is SGHNT and CDR2 is YYREEE (reference sequence). The sample taken for sequencing was PBMCs. The rearrangement links TRBV5-4 to TRBJ2-1, with a tentative D call TRBD2 (6 bases). The receptor was isolated from a boy aged 2 to 9 in good health and CMV-seronegative. CDR3 in DNA: TGTGCCAGCAGCTCGCCGGCGGGGCGGTTCTTC. Translating gives CASSSPAGRFF. Drawing the rest from reference TRBV5-4 and TRBJ2-1, the complete variable domain is ETGVTQSPTHLIKTRGQQVTLRCSSQSGHNTVSWYQQALGQGPQFIFQYYREEENGRGNFPPRFSGLQFPNYSSELNVNALELDDSALYLCASSSPAGRFFGPGTRLTVL.